Listed below are T cell receptor beta chains from one sample, sequenced in a study of blood T cell repertoires in COVID-19. Generated by immunoSEQ multiplex PCR, the TCRdb table keeps only in-frame clones and is missing some. The table records 150,000 or so clones, roughly four fifths of them present only once. The sample comprised peripheral blood. The receptors were gathered from a human donor in a cohort sampled during active COVID-19. The conserved cysteine and the conserved F or W are not part of the CDR3 here.

>TRBV7-8
ASSLAAGTGGQPQH
>TRBV3-1/TRBV3-2
ASSRDGGPYEQY
>TRBV19
ASSIGLAAKETQY
>TRBV7-8
ASSPRATASGANVLT
>TRBV5-1
ASSFLGGITYNEQF
>TRBV11-2
ASVAGREQY
>TRBV5-1
ASSRTNWVQETQY
>TRBV6-5
ASWGGYGYT
>TRBV7-2
ASSLIQGNEQY
>TRBV5-8
ASSLTGQLDTQY
>TRBV7-8
ASRSGMGNTEAF
>TRBV5-5
ASSQVGGIIQPQH
>TRBV7-9
ASSWTSGRSYEQY
>TRBV19
ASSKRQGAGTEAF
>TRBV5-4
ASSSPGGNPQY
>TRBV5-4
ASSLGQGAGQPQH
>TRBV3-1/TRBV3-2
ASSPIRGQDQETQY
>TRBV7-2
ASSLGGGDGYT
>TRBV3-1/TRBV3-2
ASSQERRADYEQY
>TRBV18
ASSPPASSNEQF
>TRBV7-2
ASSLEGRTGGSEQY
>TRBV5-5
ASSPDVGMVYNEQF
>TRBV10-3
AITSDRNYGYT
>TRBV5-4
ASSFNREGRVQY
>TRBV4-1
ASSQNTGGQPQH
>TRBV9
ASTPYGTMSSYEQY
>TRBV5-8
ATIPGQGIFGANVLT
>TRBV7-6
ASRPPIG
>TRBV15
ATSTPGQMNNEQF
>TRBV3-1/TRBV3-2
ASSHFGGGTDTQY
>TRBV6-6
ASSYGQGEF
>TRBV19
ASSPSGTGSPNEQF